The sequence of this TCR beta chain was determined in a study of blood T cells in healthy people across ages. Together with a sample-barcoded 5' primer, a J-beta primer mix was included in a second PCR lasting about 7 to 11 cycles. Template switching added a 12-random-nucleotide identifier to every cDNA molecule. Each CDR3 protein is one row after TCRdb ran MiXCR on the 5' RACE reads. The sample has about 680,000 distinct CDR3 sequences; roughly 50% are singletons. CDR1 is LGHDT and CDR2 is YNNKEL in the germline V gene (reference sequence). The CDR3 consists of 12 residues. The ends were cut back, 4 bases at V and 11 bases at J, with 12 bases in the middle.

This receptor was taken from a woman aged 55-69 years in good health. The material sequenced was blood. The J gene is TRBJ2-1, the V gene TRBV3-1; the D gene could be TRBD1 or TRBD2 (5 bases each). CDR3 amino acids: CASSPEGLKQFF. CDR3 nucleotides: TGTGCCAGCAGCCCAGAGGGGCTAAAGCAGTTCTTC.